This T cell receptor (beta chain) was sequenced during a study of T cells in Graves' hyperthyroidism and ophthalmopathy. Researchers took RNA transcripts and amplified the TCR beta CDR3 regions from them. RT-PCR in the first round (using the HTBI primer set) targeted the TCR CDR3. TCRdb reprocessed the multiplex PCR reads with MiXCR, giving one entry per CDR3 protein. The sample lists approximately 100,000 distinct CDR3 sequences, roughly 40% seen once, with roughly a tenth in the top ten. This receptor was identified in a woman in her 30s with Graves' hyperthyroidism. Sequenced: peripheral blood or thyroid tissue (not recorded which).

The CDR3 loop is CASSESQGAGLPQHF. The CDR3 DNA sequence: TGTGCCAGCAGTGAATCACAGGGGGCTGGTCTGCCACAGCATTTT. The V and J genes are TRBV2 and TRBJ1-5, with 9 bases matching TRBD1. The CDR3 contains 15 residues. Germline V lookup: CDR1 SNHLY, CDR2 FYNNEI. J was trimmed by 13 bases and V by 2 bases; bases with no gene match: 12. Full variable domain (rest looked up from reference TRBV2 and TRBJ1-5): EPEVTQTPSHQVTQMGQEVILRCVPISNHLYFYWYRQILGQKVEFLVSFYNNEISEKSEIFDDQFSVERPDGSNFTLKIRSTKLEDSAMYFCASSESQGAGLPQHFGDGTRLSIL.